This TCR beta chain was recorded in a study of OX40 agonist ivuxolimab in advanced cancers. The wider study: Every 2 weeks, ivuxolimab was infused into the patients intravenously at between 0.01 and 10 mg/kg. Aged roughly 20 to 79 with a mean of roughly 65 years, they were 82.7% male. Study observations and caveats: Fewer expanded clones were found on average in CD4+ than in CD8+ T cells. With doses of 0.1 to 3.0 mg/kg, CD4+ and CD8+ blood T cells had undergone clonal expansion by week 6.

Germline CDR1 SGHRS, CDR2 YFSETQ. Trimming removed 0 bases from V and 2 bases from J; junction bases left unmatched: 8. The CDR3 spans 17 residues. Method: immunoSEQ multiplex PCR; TCRdb's copy keeps in-frame clones and lacks some. The repertoire includes about 100,000 clones, more than 85% of them detected once, and roughly 0.61% sits in the top ten. Worth noting for this clone: What it binds is unknown.

Sequencing was performed on CD4+ or CD8+ T cells sorted from blood, taken in a trial of the OX40 agonist ivuxolimab. The V and J genes are TRBV5-1 and TRBJ2-7; TRBD2 agrees at 10 bases. The TCR originated in an adult with an advanced solid tumor such as melanoma, head and neck, liver or kidney cancer. CDR3 sequence (DNA): TGCGCCAGCAGCTTGGGAGTAGCGGGGGGACAACCCTACGAGCAGTACTTC. Translating it yields CASSLGVAGGQPYEQYF.